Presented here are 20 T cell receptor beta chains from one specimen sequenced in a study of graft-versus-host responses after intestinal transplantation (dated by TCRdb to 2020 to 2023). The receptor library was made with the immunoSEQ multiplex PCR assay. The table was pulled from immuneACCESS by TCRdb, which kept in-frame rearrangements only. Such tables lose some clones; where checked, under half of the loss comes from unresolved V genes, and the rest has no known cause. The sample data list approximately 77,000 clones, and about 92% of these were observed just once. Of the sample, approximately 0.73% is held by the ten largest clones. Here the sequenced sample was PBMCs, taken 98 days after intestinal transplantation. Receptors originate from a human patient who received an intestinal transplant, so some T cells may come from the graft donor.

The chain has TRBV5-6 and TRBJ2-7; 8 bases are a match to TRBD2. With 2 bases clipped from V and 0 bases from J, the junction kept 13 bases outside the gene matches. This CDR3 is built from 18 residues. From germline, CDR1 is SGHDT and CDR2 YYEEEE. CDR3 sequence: CASSFSPARTSYSYEQYF. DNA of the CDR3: TGTGCCAGCAGCTTCTCGCCTGCTCGGACTAGCTACTCCTACGAGCAGTACTTC.

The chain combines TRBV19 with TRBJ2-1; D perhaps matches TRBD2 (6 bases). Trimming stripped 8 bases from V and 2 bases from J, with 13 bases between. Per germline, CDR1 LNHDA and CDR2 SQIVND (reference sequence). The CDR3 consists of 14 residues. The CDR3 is CASRPGGTYNEQFF. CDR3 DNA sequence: TGTGCCAGTCGCCCAGGCGGGACCTACAATGAGCAGTTCTTC.

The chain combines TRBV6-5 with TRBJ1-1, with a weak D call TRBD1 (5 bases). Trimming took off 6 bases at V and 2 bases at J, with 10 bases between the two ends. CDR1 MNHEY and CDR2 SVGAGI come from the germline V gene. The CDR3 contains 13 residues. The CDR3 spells CASSTGTNTEAFF. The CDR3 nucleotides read TGTGCCAGCAGCACCGGGACTAACACTGAAGCTTTCTTT.

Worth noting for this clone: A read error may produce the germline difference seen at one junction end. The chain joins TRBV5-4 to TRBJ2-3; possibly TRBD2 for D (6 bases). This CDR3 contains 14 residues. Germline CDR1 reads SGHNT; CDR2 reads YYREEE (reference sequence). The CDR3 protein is CASNLGTHPDTQYF. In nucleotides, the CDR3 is TGTGCCAGCAACCTCGGGACTCACCCAGATACGCAATATTTT.

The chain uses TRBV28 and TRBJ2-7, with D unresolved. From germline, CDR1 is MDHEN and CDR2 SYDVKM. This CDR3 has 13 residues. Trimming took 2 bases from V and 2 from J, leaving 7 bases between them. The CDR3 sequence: CASSLTVPYEQYF. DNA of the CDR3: TGTGCCAGCAGTTTAACCGTTCCCTACGAGCAGTACTTC.

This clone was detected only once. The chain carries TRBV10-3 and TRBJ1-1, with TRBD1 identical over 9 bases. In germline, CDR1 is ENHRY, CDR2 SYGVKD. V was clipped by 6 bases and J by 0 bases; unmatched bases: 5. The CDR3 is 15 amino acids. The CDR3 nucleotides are TGTGCCATCAGCCCGGGACAGGGAATGAACACTGAAGCTTTCTTT. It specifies CAISPGQGMNTEAFF.

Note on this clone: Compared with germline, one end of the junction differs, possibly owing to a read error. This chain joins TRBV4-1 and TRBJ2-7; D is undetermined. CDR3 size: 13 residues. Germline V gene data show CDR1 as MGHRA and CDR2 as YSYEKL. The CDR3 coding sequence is TGCGCCAGCAGCCAAGGGCACACAGCACCTGGGGTATTC. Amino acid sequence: CASSQGHTAPGVF.

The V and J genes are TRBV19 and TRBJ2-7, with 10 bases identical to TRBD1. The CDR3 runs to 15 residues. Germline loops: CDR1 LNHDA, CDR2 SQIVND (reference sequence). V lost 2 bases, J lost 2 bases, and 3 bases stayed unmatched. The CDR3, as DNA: TGTGCCAGTAGTATAACCGGGACAGGGGCCTACGAGCAGTACTTC. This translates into CASSITGTGAYEQYF.

The CDR3 bases are TGTGCCAGCAGTTCCGTTCCCTTTTGCGGGCCTTACAATGAGCAGTTCTTC. This gives the protein CASSSVPFCGPYNEQFF. The chain links TRBV28 to TRBJ2-1; D might be TRBD2 (5 bases). Trimming cost V 4 bases and J 4 bases, with 20 bases left between them. The V gene's germline CDR1 is MDHEN and CDR2 SYDVKM. The CDR3 spans 17 residues.

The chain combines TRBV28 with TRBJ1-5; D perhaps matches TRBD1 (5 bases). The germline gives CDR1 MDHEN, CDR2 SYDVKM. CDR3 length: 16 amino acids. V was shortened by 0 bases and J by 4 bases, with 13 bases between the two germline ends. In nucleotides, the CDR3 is TGTGCCAGCAGTTTATGGGGGACGACCCCTAATCAGCCCCAGCATTTT. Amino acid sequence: CASSLWGTTPNQPQHF.

The CDR3, as DNA: TGTGCCAGCAGCTTGTGGGGCGGGAACTCTGGAAACACCATATATTTT. This gives the protein CASSLWGGNSGNTIYF. The chain joins TRBV5-4 to TRBJ1-3; a weak D match, TRBD1 (5 bases). Germline assignment: CDR1 SGHNT and CDR2 YYREEE (reference sequence). The V end was cut by 1 base, the J end by 0 bases, with 11 bases between. This CDR3 has 16 residues.

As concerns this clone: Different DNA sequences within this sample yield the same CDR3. The CDR3 nucleotides read TGTGCCAGCAGCTACAGGGATAATTCACCCCTCCACTTT. Translation gives CASSYRDNSPLHF. The rearrangement joins TRBV6-5 to TRBJ1-6; D is possibly TRBD1 (6 bases). Germline lookup yields CDR1 MNHEY and CDR2 SVGAGI. The V and J ends lost 6 bases and 5 bases respectively, with 8 bases between them. This CDR3 region has 13 residues.

CDR3 nucleotide sequence: TGCACCAGCAGCCGGGGGCGGGGGGTCTACAATGAGCAGTTCTTC. Protein product: CTSSRGRGVYNEQFF. V gene TRBV1 combines with J gene TRBJ2-1; the DNA was not used to check the table's D call, TRBD2. TRBV1 is termed a pseudogene. The CDR3 covers 15 residues.

The CDR3 DNA follows: TGTGCCAGCAGCTACAGGGGGAGCACTAATGAAAAACTGTTTTTT. Encoded protein: CASSYRGSTNEKLFF. The V and J genes are TRBV6-1 and TRBJ1-4; TRBD1 matches 8 bases. CDR1 and CDR2 from the germline V gene are MNHNS and SASEGT. This CDR3 has 15 amino acids. V lost 6 bases, J lost 2 bases, and 5 bases stayed unmatched.

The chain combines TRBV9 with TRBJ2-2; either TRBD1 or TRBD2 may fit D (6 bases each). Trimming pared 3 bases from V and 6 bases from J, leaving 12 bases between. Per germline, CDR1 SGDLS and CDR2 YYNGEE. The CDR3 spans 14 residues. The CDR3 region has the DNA TGTGCCAGCAGCGAGGGGGGATCCGCCGGGGAGCTGTTTTTT. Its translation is CASSEGGSAGELFF.

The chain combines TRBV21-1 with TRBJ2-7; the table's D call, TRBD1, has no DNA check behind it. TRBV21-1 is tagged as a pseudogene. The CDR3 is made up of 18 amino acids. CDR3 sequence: CASSKVDDRGHYSYEQYF. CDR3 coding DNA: TGTGCCAGCAGCAAAGTTGACGACAGGGGGCATTACTCCTACGAGCAGTACTTC.

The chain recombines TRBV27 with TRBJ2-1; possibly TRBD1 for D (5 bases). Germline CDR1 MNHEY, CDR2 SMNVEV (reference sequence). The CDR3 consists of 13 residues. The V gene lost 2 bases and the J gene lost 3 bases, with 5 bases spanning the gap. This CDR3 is CASSLQGYNEQFF. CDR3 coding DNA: TGTGCCAGCAGTTTACAGGGCTACAATGAGCAGTTCTTC.

The CDR3 loop reads CASIDGPREVETQYF. In DNA form, the CDR3 reads TGTGCCAGCATCGACGGCCCCCGAGAAGTTGAGACCCAGTACTTC. This rearrangement joins TRBV6-5 to TRBJ2-5; no clear D gene. V was pared by 7 bases and J by 5 bases, with 20 bases between. Germline V lookup: CDR1 MNHEY, CDR2 SVGAGI. CDR3 length: 15 residues.

CDR3 DNA: TGTGCCAGCAGCTTAATGTCTAGCGGGAGTAATGAGCAGTTCTTC. It specifies CASSLMSSGSNEQFF. The rearrangement uses TRBV7-9 and TRBJ2-1; 10 positions match TRBD2. With V trimmed by 2 bases and J by 7 bases, 5 bases remained unmatched. The CDR3 has 15 amino acids. The germline V gene encodes CDR1 SEHNR and CDR2 FQNEAQ (reference sequence).

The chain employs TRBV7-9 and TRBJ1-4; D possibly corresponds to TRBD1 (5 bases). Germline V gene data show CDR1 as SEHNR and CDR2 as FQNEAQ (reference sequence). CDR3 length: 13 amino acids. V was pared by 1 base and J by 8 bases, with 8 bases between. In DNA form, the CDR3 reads TGTGCCAGCAGCTTAGGAGGGGTGGAAAAACTGTTTTTT. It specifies CASSLGGVEKLFF.